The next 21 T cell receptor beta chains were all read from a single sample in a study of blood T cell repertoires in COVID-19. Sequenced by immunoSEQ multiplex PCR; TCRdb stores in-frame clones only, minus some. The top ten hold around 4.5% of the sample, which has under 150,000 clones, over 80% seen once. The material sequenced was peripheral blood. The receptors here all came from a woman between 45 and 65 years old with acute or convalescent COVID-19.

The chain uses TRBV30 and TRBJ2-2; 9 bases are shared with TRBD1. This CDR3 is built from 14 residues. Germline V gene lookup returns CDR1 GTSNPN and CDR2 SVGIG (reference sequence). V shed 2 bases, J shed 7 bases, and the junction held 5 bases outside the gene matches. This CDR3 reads CAWSTTGGGGELFF. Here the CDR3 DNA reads TGTGCCTGGAGTACCACAGGGGGCGGCGGGGAGCTGTTTTTT.

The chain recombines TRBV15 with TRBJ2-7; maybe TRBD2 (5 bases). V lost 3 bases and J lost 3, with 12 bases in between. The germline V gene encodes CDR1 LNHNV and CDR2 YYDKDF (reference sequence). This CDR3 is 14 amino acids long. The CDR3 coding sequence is TGTGCCACCAGCAGGAGGGAGAACAGCTACGAGCAGTACTTC. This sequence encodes CATSRRENSYEQYF.

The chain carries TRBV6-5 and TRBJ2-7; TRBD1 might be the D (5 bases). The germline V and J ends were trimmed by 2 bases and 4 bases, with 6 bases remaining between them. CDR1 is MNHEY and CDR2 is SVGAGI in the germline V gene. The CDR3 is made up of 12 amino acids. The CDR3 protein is CASSYDSYEQYF. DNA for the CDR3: TGTGCCAGCAGTTACGACAGTTACGAGCAGTACTTC.

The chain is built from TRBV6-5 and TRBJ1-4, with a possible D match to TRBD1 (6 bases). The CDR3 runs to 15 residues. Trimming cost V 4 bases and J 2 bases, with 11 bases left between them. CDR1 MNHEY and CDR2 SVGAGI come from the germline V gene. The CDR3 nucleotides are TGTGCCAGCAGTTTACAGGGCCTCACTAATGAAAAACTGTTTTTT. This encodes CASSLQGLTNEKLFF.

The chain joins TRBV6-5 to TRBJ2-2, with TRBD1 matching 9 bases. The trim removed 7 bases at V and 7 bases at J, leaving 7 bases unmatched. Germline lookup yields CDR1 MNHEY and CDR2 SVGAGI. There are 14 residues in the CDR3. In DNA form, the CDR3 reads TGTGCCAGCATCAAACAGGGGGCGGGCGGGGAGCTGTTTTTT. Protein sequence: CASIKQGAGGELFF.

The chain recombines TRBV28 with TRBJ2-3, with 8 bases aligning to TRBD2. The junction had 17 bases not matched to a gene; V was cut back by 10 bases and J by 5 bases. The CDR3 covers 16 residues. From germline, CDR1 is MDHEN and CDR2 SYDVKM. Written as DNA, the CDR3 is TGTGCCACCCTAATCCCGGGAGGGCCCCTGAGAGATACGCAGTATTTT. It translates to CATLIPGGPLRDTQYF.

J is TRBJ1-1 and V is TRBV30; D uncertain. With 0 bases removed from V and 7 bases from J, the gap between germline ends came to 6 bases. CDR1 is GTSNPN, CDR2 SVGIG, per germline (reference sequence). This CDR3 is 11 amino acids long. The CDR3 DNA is TGTGCCTGGAGTGTTGAGATTGAAGCTTTCTTT. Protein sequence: CAWSVEIEAFF.

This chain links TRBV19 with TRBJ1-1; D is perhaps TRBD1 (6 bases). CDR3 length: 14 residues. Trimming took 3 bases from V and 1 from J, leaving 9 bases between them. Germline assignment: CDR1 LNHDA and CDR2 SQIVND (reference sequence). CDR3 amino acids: CASSIRGSNTEAFF. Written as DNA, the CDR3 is TGTGCCAGTAGTATTAGGGGGTCGAACACTGAAGCTTTCTTT.

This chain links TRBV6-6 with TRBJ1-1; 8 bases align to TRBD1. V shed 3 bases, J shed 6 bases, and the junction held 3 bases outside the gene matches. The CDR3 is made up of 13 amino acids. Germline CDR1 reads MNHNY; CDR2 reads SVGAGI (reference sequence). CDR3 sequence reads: CASSYQGASEAFF. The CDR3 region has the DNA TGTGCCAGCAGTTATCAGGGGGCGTCTGAAGCTTTCTTT.

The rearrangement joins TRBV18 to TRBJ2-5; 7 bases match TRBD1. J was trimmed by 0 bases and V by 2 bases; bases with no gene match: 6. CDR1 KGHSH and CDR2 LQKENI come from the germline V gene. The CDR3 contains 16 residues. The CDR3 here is CASSPLEQGYQETQYF. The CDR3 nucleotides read TGTGCCAGCTCACCATTGGAACAGGGGTACCAAGAGACCCAGTACTTC.

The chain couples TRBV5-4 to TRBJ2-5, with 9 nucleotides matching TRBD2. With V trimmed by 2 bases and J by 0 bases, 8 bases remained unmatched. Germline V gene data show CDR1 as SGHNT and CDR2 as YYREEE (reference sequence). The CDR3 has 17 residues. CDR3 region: CASSLAGGMKYQETQYF. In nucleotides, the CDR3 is TGTGCCAGCAGCTTAGCGGGGGGAATGAAGTACCAAGAGACCCAGTACTTC.

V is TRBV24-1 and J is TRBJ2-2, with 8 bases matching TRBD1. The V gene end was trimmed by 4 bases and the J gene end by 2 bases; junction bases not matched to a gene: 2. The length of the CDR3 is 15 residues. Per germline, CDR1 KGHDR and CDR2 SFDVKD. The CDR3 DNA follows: TGTGCCACCAGTGACAGGGGGCCTAACACCGGGGAGCTGTTTTTT. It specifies CATSDRGPNTGELFF.

CDR3 amino acids: CASIPLATNEKLFF. CDR3 bases: TGTGCCAGCATTCCTCTCGCAACTAATGAAAAACTGTTTTTT. The chain recombines TRBV2 with TRBJ1-4, with D hard to call. With 7 bases removed from V and 0 bases from J, the gap between germline ends came to 9 bases. This CDR3 contains 14 residues. Germline V gene data show CDR1 as SNHLY and CDR2 as FYNNEI. Using reference TRBV2 and TRBJ1-4 for the parts outside the CDR3, the full variable domain is EPEVTQTPSHQVTQMGQEVILRCVPISNHLYFYWYRQILGQKVEFLVSFYNNEISEKSEIFDDQFSVERPDGSNFTLKIRSTKLEDSAMYFCASIPLATNEKLFFGSGTQLSVL.

CDR3 in amino acids: CASSISETQYF. DNA of the CDR3: TGTGCCAGTAGTATAAGCGAGACCCAGTACTTC. This rearrangement joins TRBV19 to TRBJ2-5; D remains unclear. The V end lost 2 bases, the J end lost 5 bases, and 3 bases lay between the germline ends. The length of the CDR3 is 11 residues. Germline V CDR1 and CDR2: LNHDA, SQIVND (reference sequence).

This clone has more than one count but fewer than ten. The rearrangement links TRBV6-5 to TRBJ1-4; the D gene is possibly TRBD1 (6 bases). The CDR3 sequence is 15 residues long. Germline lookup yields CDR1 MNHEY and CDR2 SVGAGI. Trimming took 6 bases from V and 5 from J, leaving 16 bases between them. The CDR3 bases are TGTGCCAGCAGGCGCCCCGGGACACAGAATGAAAAACTGTTTTTT. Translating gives CASRRPGTQNEKLFF.

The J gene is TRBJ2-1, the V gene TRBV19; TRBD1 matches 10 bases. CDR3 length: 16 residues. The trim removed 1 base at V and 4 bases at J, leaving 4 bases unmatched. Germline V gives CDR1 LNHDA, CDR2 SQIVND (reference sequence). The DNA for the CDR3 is TGTGCCAGTAGTATAGGGGGGACAGGGGATTACAATGAGCAGTTCTTC. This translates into CASSIGGTGDYNEQFF.

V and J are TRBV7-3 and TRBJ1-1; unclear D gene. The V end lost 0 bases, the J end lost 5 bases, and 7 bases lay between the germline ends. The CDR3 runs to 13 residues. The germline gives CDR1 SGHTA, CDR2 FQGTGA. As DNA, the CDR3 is TGTGCCAGCAGCTTAACGGGAGAAACTGAAGCTTTCTTT. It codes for CASSLTGETEAFF.

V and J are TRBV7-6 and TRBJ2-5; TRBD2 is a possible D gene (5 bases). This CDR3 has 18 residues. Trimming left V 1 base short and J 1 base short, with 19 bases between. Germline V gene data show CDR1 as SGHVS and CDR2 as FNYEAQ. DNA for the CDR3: TGTGCCAGCAGCTTAGGGACGCGTCGGGAACTTATCCAAGAGACCCAGTACTTC. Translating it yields CASSLGTRRELIQETQYF. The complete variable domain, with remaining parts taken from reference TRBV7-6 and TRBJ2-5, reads GAGVSQSPRYKVTKRGQDVALRCDPISGHVSLYWYRQALGQGPEFLTYFNYEAQQDKSGLPNDRFSAERPEGSISTLTIQRTEQRDSAMYRCASSLGTRRELIQETQYFGPGTRLLVL.

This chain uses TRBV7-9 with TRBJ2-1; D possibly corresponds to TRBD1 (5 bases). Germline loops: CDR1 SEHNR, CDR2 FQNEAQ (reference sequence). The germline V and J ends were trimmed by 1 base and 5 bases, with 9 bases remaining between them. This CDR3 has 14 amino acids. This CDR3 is CASSLGQMNNEQFF. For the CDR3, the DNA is TGTGCCAGCAGCTTAGGACAGATGAACAATGAGCAGTTCTTC.

CDR3 sequence: CASSAELNYGYTF. The CDR3, as DNA: TGTGCCAGCAGCGCCGAACTGAACTATGGCTACACCTTC. The V and J genes are TRBV9 and TRBJ1-2; D remains unclear. Germline V gene sequence: CDR1 SGDLS, CDR2 YYNGEE. Trimming left V 3 bases short and J 2 bases short, with 8 bases between. The length of the CDR3 is 13 residues.

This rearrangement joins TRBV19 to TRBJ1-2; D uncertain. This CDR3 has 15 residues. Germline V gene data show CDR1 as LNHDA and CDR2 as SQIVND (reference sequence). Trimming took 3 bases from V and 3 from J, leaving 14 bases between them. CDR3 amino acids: CASSIRSPIDYGYTF. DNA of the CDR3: TGTGCCAGTAGTATCCGGTCACCCATCGACTATGGCTACACCTTC.